This is a list of T cell receptor beta chains from one sample in a study of cytomegalovirus exposure and HLA in healthy donors. Assay: immunoSEQ multiplex PCR; the TCRdb copy retains only in-frame clones and omits some. The sample lists around 150,000 clones; roughly 83% were seen once. The sample consisted of PBMCs. These receptors were collected from a human donor in good health. Each CDR3 is given with its conserved first and last residue. Fields, in order: J gene, V gene, D gene, CDR3 length, clone size, CDR3 DNA, CDR3 protein. A D gene is named only where the DNA matches it firmly. Only some rows state a clone size, as once, few, many or a class for expanded clones.

TRBJ1-1 TRBV6-5 TRBD1 15 - TGTGCCAGCAGCTCAGGGGGCGGAATGAACACTGAAGCTTTCTTT CASSSGGGMNTEAFF
TRBJ2-7 TRBV6-1 TRBD2 16 once TGTGCCAGCAGTGCGACTAGCGGGGGGGCTCCCAACGAGCAGTACTTC CASSATSGGAPNEQYF
TRBJ1-2 TRBV6-5 TRBD1 14 - TGTGCCAGCAGGAGGGACAGATTCAACTATGGCTACCCCTTC CASRRDRFNYGYPF
TRBJ1-2 TRBV6-5 - 14 - TGTGCCAGCAGTCCCGCGGGGGGAGCGCAGGGCTACCCCTTC CASSPAGGAQGYPF
TRBJ1-5 TRBV7-6 TRBD1 13 few TGTGCCAGCAGCCGAGACAGGGCCCAGCCCCAGCATTTT CASSRDRAQPQHF
TRBJ2-3 TRBV29-1 TRBD2 12 few TGCAGCACCGGACTAGCGGGGGGTACGCAGTATTTT CSTGLAGGTQYF
TRBJ2-7 TRBV7-9 - 12 few TGTGCCAGCAGCCCATTGGCTTACGAGCAGTACTTC CASSPLAYEQYF
TRBJ2-3 TRBV5-1 - 14 few TGCGCCAGCAGCCTCTCCCCCTTCACAGATACGCAGTATTTT CASSLSPFTDTQYF
TRBJ1-4 TRBV27 - 16 - TGTGCCAGCAGCCGAAAAGCCTATGCAACTAATGAAAAACTGTTTTTT CASSRKAYATNEKLFF
TRBJ2-4 TRBV4-2 - 13 few TGTGCCAGCAGCCAAGATAGAGATCCCATTCAGTACTTC CASSQDRDPIQYF
TRBJ2-3 TRBV4-3 TRBD2 16 - TGCGCCAGCAGCCAAGATCTAGCGGGAGGGCCAGATACGCAGTATTTT CASSQDLAGGPDTQYF
TRBJ2-5 TRBV10-2 - 14 - TGCGCCAGCAGGGAGGCAGGGGCGAGTGAGACCCAGTACTTC CASREAGASETQYF
TRBJ2-7 TRBV7-9 - 15 - TGTGCCAGCAGCTCCCCCGCCGGACTCCGCTACGAGCAGTACTTC CASSSPAGLRYEQYF
TRBJ1-2 TRBV25-1 - 13 - TGTGCCAGCAGTGTATCAGGTGGAAATGGCTACACCTTC CASSVSGGNGYTF
TRBJ2-1 TRBV19 - 14 - TGTGCCAGTAGTATAGGACAGATAGGGAATGAGCAGTTCTTC CASSIGQIGNEQFF
TRBJ1-2 TRBV11-1 TRBD1 19 - TGTGCCAGCAGCGCCTACCCGGGACAGTCTAAACGAGCTAACTATGGCTACACCTTC CASSAYPGQSKRANYGYTF
TRBJ1-2 TRBV27 TRBD1 15 - TGTGCCAGCAGGTTGGGACAGGGGGCGTTATATGGCTACACCTTC CASRLGQGALYGYTF
TRBJ2-3 TRBV6-1 TRBD2 16 - TGTGCCAGCAGTGAAGGGCAGGGACTAGCCGCAGATACGCAGTATTTT CASSEGQGLAADTQYF
TRBJ2-2 TRBV28 TRBD2 16 - TGTGCCAGCAGTTTTGGAGCGGGAGACGGGACCGGGGAGCTGTTTTTT CASSFGAGDGTGELFF
TRBJ1-1 TRBV9 TRBD1 18 - TGTGCCAGCAGCGTAGGCCAGGGGGGTGCCCTCCTGAACACTGAAGCTTTCTTT CASSVGQGGALLNTEAFF
TRBJ2-2 TRBV9 TRBD2 16 once TGTGCCAGCAGCGTAGGGACTAGCGGGAGGGTCGGGGAGCTGTTTTTT CASSVGTSGRVGELFF
TRBJ1-2 TRBV5-1 TRBD1 19 - TGCGCCAGCAGCTTTGAGATACCAAGGGACAGCCTTTCCTTCTATGGCTACACCTTC CASSFEIPRDSLSFYGYTF
TRBJ2-3 TRBV5-6 - 16 - TGTGCCAGCAGCTTTCGGCTAGCCCAGGGCACAGATACGCAGTATTTT CASSFRLAQGTDTQYF
TRBJ1-2 TRBV7-2 - 15 many TGTGCCAGCAGCGTCAGGGCGTTAGCTAACTATGGCTACACCTTC CASSVRALANYGYTF
TRBJ1-5 TRBV28 TRBD1 16 - TGTGCCAGCAGTCTCGGACAGGGGGCTTCAATTCAGCCCCAGCATTTT CASSLGQGASIQPQHF
TRBJ2-2 TRBV2 - 14 - TGTGCCAGCAGCAGGGGCTCGAACACCGGGGAGCTGTTTTTT CASSRGSNTGELFF
TRBJ1-1 TRBV4-1 TRBD1 15 - TGCGCCAGCAGCCGGGTGACAGGGAAGGGCACTGAAGCTTTCTTT CASSRVTGKGTEAFF
TRBJ2-7 TRBV4-3 TRBD2 16 few TGCGCCAGCAGCCAGTCTGGGACTAGCGGCCTCTACGAGCAGTACTTC CASSQSGTSGLYEQYF
TRBJ1-5 TRBV6-1 - 15 once TGTGCCAGCAGTGTTACCGGGTCACCTAATCAGCCCCAGCATTTT CASSVTGSPNQPQHF
TRBJ1-3 TRBV5-6 - 15 - TGTGCCAGCAGCTTGGACAGCTTCTCTGGAAACACCATATATTTT CASSLDSFSGNTIYF
TRBJ2-1 TRBV11-2 TRBD2 17 - TGTGCCAGCAGCGGGCGGACTAGCGGGGTCCTCCTTAATGAGCAGTTCTTC CASSGRTSGVLLNEQFF
TRBJ1-1 TRBV10-3 TRBD1 18 - TGTGCCATCAGTCTGCTTCTCTCCCGACAGGGGGCCGACACTGAAGCTTTCTTT CAISLLLSRQGADTEAFF
TRBJ2-1 TRBV7-8 - 13 - TGTGCCAGCAGCTTAGGCGCGGGAAATGAGCAGTTCTTC CASSLGAGNEQFF
TRBJ1-4 TRBV10-3 TRBD1 17 - TGTGCCATCAGCGCCGGGGGACCAGGGGGATTTAATGAAAAACTGTTTTTT CAISAGGPGGFNEKLFF
TRBJ2-1 TRBV9 TRBD2 15 - TGTGCCAGCAGCGTAGCGGGAGGGCGGTGGAATGAGCAGTTCTTC CASSVAGGRWNEQFF
TRBJ2-7 TRBV2 TRBD1 14 few TGTGCCAGCAGTGTTCAGGGGGCTGTGGGCGAGCAGTACTTC CASSVQGAVGEQYF
TRBJ2-7 TRBV7-9 TRBD2 14 once TGTGCCAGCAGTCTCAGCGGGAGGAACTACGAGCAGTACTTC CASSLSGRNYEQYF
TRBJ2-7 TRBV7-2 - 14 - TGTGCCAGCAGCTTCATATCTAAAACCTACGAGCAGTACTTC CASSFISKTYEQYF
TRBJ1-1 TRBV30 TRBD1 17 - TGTGCCTGGAGCAGGGGACTTCGGGGACAGGAGAACACTGAAGCTTTCTTT CAWSRGLRGQENTEAFF
TRBJ1-6 TRBV19 TRBD1 18 - TGTGCCAGTAGCCCCGGGACAGGGGCGAAGATGATCAATTCACCCCTCCACTTT CASSPGTGAKMINSPLHF
TRBJ2-7 TRBV2 TRBD2 13 - TGTGCCAGCCACCCCGAGGCTAGCGGGGGTTGTTGCTTC CASHPEASGGCCF
TRBJ1-2 TRBV5-8 TRBD1 14 - TGTGCCAGCAGCTTGGGCAGGGGGGTCTCTGGCTACACCTTC CASSLGRGVSGYTF
TRBJ2-1 TRBV11-2 TRBD1 14 - TGTGCCAGCAGCTCACCTAGGGGGCGGAATGAGCAGTTCTTC CASSSPRGRNEQFF
TRBJ1-1 TRBV5-8 - 14 few TGTGCCAGCACACTATGGTGGGCAGGGACTGAAGCTTTCTTT CASTLWWAGTEAFF
TRBJ1-2 TRBV20-1 - 11 - TGCAGTGCTAATGAGTTAAGTGGCTACACCTTC CSANELSGYTF
TRBJ1-6 TRBV6-6 TRBD1 15 - TGTGCCAGCAGTTACCCCACAGGGGCTAATTCACCCCTCCACTTT CASSYPTGANSPLHF
TRBJ2-5 TRBV4-2 TRBD2 18 - TGTGCCAGCAGCCAAGATCCGGGAGGGGGATCTCGTGAAGAGACCCAGTACTTC CASSQDPGGGSREETQYF
TRBJ1-1 TRBV19 TRBD1 11 - TGTGCCAGTAGTAACGCACAGGGGGCTTTCTTT CASSNAQGAFF
TRBJ2-7 TRBV11-2 - 12 - TGTGCCAGCAGCTCCCTATCCTACGAGCAGTACTTC CASSSLSYEQYF
TRBJ1-1 TRBV7-9 - 15 - TGTGCCAGCAGCTTAGATTTCCAGGAGGCTTCAGGAGCTTTCTTT CASSLDFQEASGAFF
TRBJ2-7 TRBV29-1 TRBD2 14 - TGCAGCGTTGGGGCTAGCGGATTTACCTACGAGCAGTACTTC CSVGASGFTYEQYF
TRBJ2-1 TRBV7-9 TRBD2 15 - TGTGCCAGCAGCTTAACCCCCTTAACTAGCGATGAGCAGTTCTTC CASSLTPLTSDEQFF
TRBJ2-7 TRBV12-5 TRBD2 16 - TGTGCTAGTGGAGGAGAAGAGGGTTCCCGGGGGGACCAGCAGTACTTC CASGGEEGSRGDQQYF
TRBJ2-7 TRBV28 TRBD2 16 - TGTGCCAGCAGGTCGACTAGCGGGAGATTTCATTACGAGCAGTACTTC CASRSTSGRFHYEQYF
TRBJ2-2 TRBV4-2 - 16 - TGTGCCAGCAGTCGCACTCTTGGCGACAGCACCGGGGAGCTGTTTTTT CASSRTLGDSTGELFF